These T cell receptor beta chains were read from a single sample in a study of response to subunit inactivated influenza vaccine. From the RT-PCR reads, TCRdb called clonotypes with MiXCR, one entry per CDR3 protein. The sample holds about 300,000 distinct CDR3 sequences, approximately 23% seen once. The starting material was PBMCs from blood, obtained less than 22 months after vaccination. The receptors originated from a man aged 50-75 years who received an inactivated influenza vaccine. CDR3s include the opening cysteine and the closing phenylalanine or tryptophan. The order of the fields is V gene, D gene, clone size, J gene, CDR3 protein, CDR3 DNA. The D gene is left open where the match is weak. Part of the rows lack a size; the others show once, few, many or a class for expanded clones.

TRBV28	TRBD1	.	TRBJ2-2	CASNRQGIAGELFF	TGTGCCAGCAATCGACAGGGAATCGCCGGGGAGCTGTTTTTT
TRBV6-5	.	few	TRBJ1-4	CASSPLEAFF	TGTGCCAGCAGTCCCCTCGAGGCGTTTTTT
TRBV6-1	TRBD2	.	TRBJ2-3	CAISEGLAGGPGTDTQYF	TGTGCCATCAGTGAAGGGCTAGCGGGAGGGCCTGGCACAGATACGCAGTATTTT
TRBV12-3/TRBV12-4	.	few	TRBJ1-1	CASLTLNTEAFF	TGTGCCAGCCTGACCTTGAACACTGAAGCTTTCTTT
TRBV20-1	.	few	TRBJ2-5	CSARRGQETQYF	TGCAGTGCTAGACGGGGACAAGAGACCCAGTACTTC
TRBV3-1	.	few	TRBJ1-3	CASSHEPRGSNTIYF	TGTGCCAGCAGCCACGAACCCCGGGGATCAAACACCATATATTTT
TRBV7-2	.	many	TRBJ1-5	CASSLSLNQPQHF	TGTGCCAGCAGCTTATCATTAAATCAGCCCCAGCATTTT
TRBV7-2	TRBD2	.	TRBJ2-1	CASSPVGGRAREQFF	TGTGCCAGCAGCCCCGTTGGTGGGAGGGCCAGGGAGCAGTTCTTC
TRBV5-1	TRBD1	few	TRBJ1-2	CASSLTGAIYGYTF	TGCGCCAGCAGCTTGACAGGGGCCATCTATGGCTACACCTTC
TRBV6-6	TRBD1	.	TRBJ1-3	CASSWGSGQGSGNTIYF	TGTGCCAGCAGTTGGGGATCGGGACAGGGCTCTGGAAACACCATATATTTT
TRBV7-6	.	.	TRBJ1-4	CASSLATAWDEKLFF	TGTGCCAGCAGCTTAGCTACAGCCTGGGATGAAAAACTGTTTTTT
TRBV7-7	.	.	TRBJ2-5	CASSERGIQETQYF	TGTGCTAGCAGCGAGAGGGGGATTCAAGAGACCCAGTACTTC
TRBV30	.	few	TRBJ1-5	CAWSFPHSNQPQHF	TGTGCCTGGAGTTTCCCACATAGCAATCAGCCCCAGCATTTT
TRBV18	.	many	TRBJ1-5	CASSPEGQINQPQHF	TGTGCCAGCTCACCCGAAGGACAGATCAATCAGCCCCAGCATTTT
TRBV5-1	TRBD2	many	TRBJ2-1	CASSLDLAAYNEQFF	TGCGCCAGCAGCTTGGATCTAGCGGCCTACAATGAGCAGTTCTTC
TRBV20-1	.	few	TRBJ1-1	CSARITGIRLDMNTEAFF	TGCAGTGCTAGAATTACAGGGATCAGATTGGATATGAACACTGAAGCTTTCTTT
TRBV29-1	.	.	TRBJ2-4	CSVGKGDSNIQYF	TGCAGCGTTGGAAAGGGGGACTCAAACATTCAGTACTTC
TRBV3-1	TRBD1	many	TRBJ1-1	CASSQGQGGRAFF	TGTGCCAGCAGCCAAGGACAGGGTGGTAGAGCTTTCTTT
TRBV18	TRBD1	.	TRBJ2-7	CASSPPDRGRYEQYF	TGTGCCAGCTCACCACCCGACAGGGGGCGGTACGAGCAGTACTTC
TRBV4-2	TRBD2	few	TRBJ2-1	CASSQVTARLAGIDEQFF	TGTGCCAGCAGCCAAGTTACCGCTCGACTAGCGGGGATCGATGAGCAGTTCTTC
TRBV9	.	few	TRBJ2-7	CASSVAAGLIPEQYF	TGTGCCAGCAGCGTAGCGGCAGGGCTAATTCCCGAGCAGTACTTC
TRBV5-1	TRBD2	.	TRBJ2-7	CASSFTSGGGYEQYF	TGCGCCAGCAGCTTCACTAGCGGAGGTGGCTACGAGCAGTACTTC
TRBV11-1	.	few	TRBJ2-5	CASSFRSVSGYQETQYF	TGTGCCAGCAGCTTTCGGTCGGTTTCGGGGTACCAAGAGACCCAGTACTTC
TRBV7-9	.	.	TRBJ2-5	CASSLGRGMEETQYF	TGTGCCAGCAGCTTGGGAAGGGGGATGGAGGAGACCCAGTACTTC
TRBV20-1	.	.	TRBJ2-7	CSAREPTPYEQYF	TGCAGTGCTAGAGAACCCACCCCCTACGAGCAGTACTTC
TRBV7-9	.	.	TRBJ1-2	CASTPPGAAKTNYGYTF	TGTGCCAGCACCCCTCCAGGGGCTGCTAAGACTAACTATGGCTACACCTTC
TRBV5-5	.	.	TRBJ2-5	CASSQRPNARETQYF	TGTGCCAGCAGCCAGAGACCCAACGCAAGGGAGACCCAGTACTTC
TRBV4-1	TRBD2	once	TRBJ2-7	CASSPITSGYHYEQYF	TGCGCCAGCAGCCCGATAACTAGCGGATACCACTACGAGCAGTACTTC
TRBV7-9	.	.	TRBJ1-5	CASSLVGQGSFDQPQHF	TGTGCCAGCAGCTTAGTGGGCCAGGGGTCTTTTGATCAGCCCCAGCATTTT
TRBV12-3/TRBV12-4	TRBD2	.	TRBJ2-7	CASSLRTGGLAGATHEQYF	TGTGCCAGCAGTCTGCGGACAGGGGGACTAGCGGGAGCAACCCACGAGCAGTACTTC
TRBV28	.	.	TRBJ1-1	CATIWGAGSAFF	TGTGCCACCATATGGGGGGCCGGTTCGGCTTTCTTT
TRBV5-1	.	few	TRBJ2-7	CASSGRFPYEQYF	TGCGCCAGCAGCGGAAGATTTCCCTACGAGCAGTACTTC
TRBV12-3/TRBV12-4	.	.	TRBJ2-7	CASLPGPGSEQYF	TGTGCCAGCCTCCCGGGACCAGGGTCCGAGCAGTACTTC
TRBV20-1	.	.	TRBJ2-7	CSVSRGGYEQYF	TGCAGTGTCTCTAGGGGGGGATACGAGCAGTACTTC
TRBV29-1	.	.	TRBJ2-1	CSVVLDYNEQFF	TGCAGCGTTGTCCTAGATTACAATGAGCAGTTCTTC
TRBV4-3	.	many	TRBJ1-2	CASSQVKRSYGYTF	TGCGCCAGCAGCCAAGTCAAGAGATCCTATGGCTACACCTTC
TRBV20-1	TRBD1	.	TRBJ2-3	CSAKLGTGTQYF	TGCAGTGCTAAACTCGGGACAGGGACGCAGTATTTT
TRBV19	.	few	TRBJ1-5	CASSIGSLSNQPQHF	TGTGCCAGTAGTATCGGCAGCCTTAGCAATCAGCCCCAGCATTTT
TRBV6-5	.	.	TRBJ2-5	CASSYGGSQETQYF	TGTGCCAGCAGTTACGGTGGCTCACAAGAGACCCAGTACTTC
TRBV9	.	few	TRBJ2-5	CASSVADQETQYF	TGTGCCAGCAGCGTTGCGGATCAAGAGACCCAGTACTTC